This entry lists 10 T cell receptor beta chains sequenced from one sample in a study of blood T cell repertoires in COVID-19. Sequencing used immunoSEQ multiplex PCR; TCRdb keeps in-frame clones, though not all of them. The table shows about 63,000 clones, with about 76% occurring only once. Sequencing was carried out using peripheral blood. These receptors were taken from a woman older than 75 with acute or convalescent COVID-19.

In regard to this clone: One end of the junction does not line up with germline, which may come from a read error. Other DNA sequences within the sample encode an identical CDR3. The rearrangement links TRBV7-7 to TRBJ1-1; D gene unclear. CDR1 SSHAT and CDR2 FNYEAQ come from the germline V gene (reference sequence). The CDR3 has 13 amino acids. The CDR3 nucleotides are TGTGCTAGCAGCTTAACAGAGAACACTGAAGCTTTCTTT. Its translation: CASSLTENTEAFF.

The CDR3 here is CASSRTSGRAGPSEQYF. Written as DNA, the CDR3 is TGTGCCAGCAGCCGGACTAGCGGGAGGGCCGGACCTTCCGAGCAGTACTTC. The chain uses TRBV13 and TRBJ2-7; 15 bases fit TRBD2. Per germline, CDR1 PRHDT and CDR2 FYEKMQ (reference sequence). The ends lost 5 bases at V and 6 bases at J; junction bases unmatched: 11. CDR3 length equals 17 residues.

CDR3 residues: CASSYVAGGYNEQFF. Written as DNA, the CDR3 is TGTGCCAGCAGTTATGTAGCGGGAGGGTACAATGAGCAGTTCTTC. V gene TRBV6-5 combines with J gene TRBJ2-1, with 11 nucleotides matching TRBD2. The germline CDR1 and CDR2 sequences are MNHEY and SVGAGI. The trim removed 3 bases at V and 4 bases at J, leaving 2 bases unmatched. The CDR3 loop spans 15 amino acids.

The sample holds one count of this clone. The rearrangement links TRBV7-8 to TRBJ1-3; D might be TRBD1 (5 bases). V shed 5 bases and J shed 0 bases, with 14 bases lying between them. This CDR3 spans 16 amino acids. Germline V lookup: CDR1 SGHVS, CDR2 FQNEAQ. The CDR3 spells CASSTRQTISGNTIYF. As DNA, the CDR3 is TGTGCCAGCAGCACCCGACAGACAATCTCTGGAAACACCATATATTTT.

With respect to this clone: At one end the junction does not follow the germline gene, possibly because of a read error. The chain employs TRBV7-7 and TRBJ2-3; 7 nucleotides match TRBD1. Per germline, CDR1 SSHAT and CDR2 FNYEAQ (reference sequence). CDR3 size: 14 residues. The DNA for the CDR3 is TGTGCTAGCAGCTTAGCGACAGGGTCGGATACGCAGTATTTT. Protein: CASSLATGSDTQYF.

The chain employs TRBV7-2 and TRBJ2-7, with TRBD2 matching 7 bases. This CDR3 contains 15 residues. Germline V CDR1 and CDR2: SGHTA, FQGNSA. Trimming at V came to 5 bases and at J to 1 base, leaving 8 bases not matched to a gene. The CDR3 loop is CASSPGTTRSYEQYF. In nucleotides, the CDR3 is TGTGCCAGCAGCCCCGGGACTACTCGGTCCTACGAGCAGTACTTC.

In this sample, this clone turned up once. The V and J genes are TRBV29-1 and TRBJ2-7; 8 bases line up with TRBD1. Trimming cost V 6 bases and J 2 bases; bases outside gene matches: 12. The V gene's germline CDR1 is SQVTM and CDR2 ANQGSEA. This CDR3 region has 15 residues. CDR3 protein: CSVVRQQGAPYEQYF. The CDR3 region has the DNA TGCAGCGTCGTCCGTCAGCAGGGGGCCCCCTACGAGCAGTACTTC.

The rearrangement joins TRBV5-4 to TRBJ1-4, with 11 bases matching TRBD1. There are 17 residues in the CDR3. After removal of 2 bases from V and 8 bases from J, the junction contained 11 bases not matched to a gene. Germline V gene lookup returns CDR1 SGHNT and CDR2 YYREEE (reference sequence). The CDR3 DNA sequence: TGTGCCAGCAGCTTACCCGGGACAGGGGGATTAGGAGAAAAACTGTTTTTT. Its translation: CASSLPGTGGLGEKLFF. The entire variable domain, with the rest obtained from reference TRBV5-4 and TRBJ1-4, is as follows: ETGVTQSPTHLIKTRGQQVTLRCSSQSGHNTVSWYQQALGQGPQFIFQYYREEENGRGNFPPRFSGLQFPNYSSELNVNALELDDSALYLCASSLPGTGGLGEKLFFGSGTQLSVL.

In this sample, this clone turned up a few times. The rearrangement uses TRBV7-3 and TRBJ2-1; a possible D gene is TRBD2 (5 bases). The length of the CDR3 is 12 residues. Trimming left V 3 bases short and J 6 bases short, with 6 bases between. Germline-derived CDR1 and CDR2 are SGHTA and FQGTGA. The CDR3 DNA reads TGTGCCAGCAGCTTCGCGGGCAATGAGCAGTTCTTC. Translated, it gives CASSFAGNEQFF.

The chain couples TRBV10-1 to TRBJ2-4, with D perhaps TRBD2 (6 bases). The ends were cut back, 11 bases at V and 2 bases at J, with 13 bases in the middle. Germline lookup yields CDR1 WNHNN and CDR2 SYGVQD (reference sequence). CDR3 size: 13 residues. The CDR3 sequence: CACPGVTKNIQYF. CDR3 DNA: TGCGCCTGCCCGGGGGTGACCAAAAACATTCAGTACTTC.